The 4 T cell receptor beta chains below all came from one sample that was sequenced in a study of graft-versus-host responses after intestinal transplantation. No antigen has been identified for these receptors. The method was immunoSEQ multiplex PCR; TCRdb's version includes in-frame clones alone and lacks a portion of them. The table records roughly 100,000 clones, around 92% of them present only once. The starting material was unstimulated CD4+ T cells sorted from spleen or lymph node cells, obtained before transplant. All receptors derive from a human donor who was the organ donor for an intestinal transplant.

A single count supports this clone. This sequence joins TRBV9 and TRBJ1-5, with D possibly TRBD1 on 6 matching bases. Germline V gives CDR1 SGDLS, CDR2 YYNGEE. CDR3 size: 15 residues. The germline V and J ends were trimmed by 3 bases and 3 bases, with 13 bases remaining between them. In nucleotides, the CDR3 is TGTGCCAGCAGCGCTGGGACAAGCGACAATCAGCCCCAGCATTTT. Translation: CASSAGTSDNQPQHF.

The rearrangement joins TRBV9 to TRBJ2-3; the match to TRBD2 covers 11 bases. The CDR3 contains 18 residues. Trimming cost V 4 bases and J 0 bases; bases outside gene matches: 10. Germline assignment: CDR1 SGDLS and CDR2 YYNGEE. CDR3 protein: CASSTSWVAGGSTDTQYF. The CDR3, as DNA: TGTGCCAGCAGCACCTCATGGGTAGCGGGGGGGAGCACAGATACGCAGTATTTT.

The rearrangement joins TRBV4-1 to TRBJ1-5; the D gene is possibly TRBD1 (5 bases). The germline V and J ends were trimmed by 3 bases and 5 bases, with 20 bases remaining between them. The CDR3 consists of 17 residues. Germline CDR1 MGHRA, CDR2 YSYEKL. CDR3 region: CASSQPQGAVWDQPQHF. CDR3 nucleotide sequence: TGCGCCAGCAGCCAGCCGCAGGGCGCGGTCTGGGATCAGCCCCAGCATTTT.

The chain employs TRBV19 and TRBJ2-5; TRBD1 is a possible D gene (6 bases). Germline V lookup: CDR1 LNHDA, CDR2 SQIVND (reference sequence). With 4 bases removed from V and 7 bases from J, the gap between germline ends came to 13 bases. The CDR3 is 13 amino acids. In DNA form, the CDR3 reads TGTGCCAGTAGTACAGGACAGCGCGGGACCCAGTACTTC. Protein product: CASSTGQRGTQYF.